Many counts were recorded for the clone carrying this TCR beta chain. The sample is drawn from a study of cytomegalovirus exposure and HLA in healthy donors. Primers: 60 Vbeta forward and 13 Jbeta reverse. Only in-frame clones appear in the TCRdb table, and some are missing; sequencing was by immunoSEQ multiplex PCR. The sample holds 200,000 to 250,000 clones, about two thirds seen once. The V gene lost 2 bases and the J gene lost 2 bases, with 17 bases spanning the gap. The germline V gene has CDR1 SGHKS and CDR2 YYEKEE (reference sequence). The CDR3 is 16 residues long. V usage is TRBV5-5 and J usage is TRBJ2-7; perhaps TRBD2 as D (5 bases). The TCR was taken from a man aged 40-49 years in good health and CMV-seropositive. Sequencing was done on a sample of PBMCs. The CDR3 bases are TGTGCCAGCAGCTTAGAGGGATCAAAGCGGCCCTACGAGCAGTACTTC. Residues: CASSLEGSKRPYEQYF. The full variable domain, in which reference TRBV5-5 and TRBJ2-7 provide the parts outside the CDR3, is DAGVTQSPTHLIKTRGQQVTLRCSPISGHKSVSWYQQVLGQGPQFIFQYYEKEERGRGNFPDRFSARQFPNYSSELNVNALLLGDSALYLCASSLEGSKRPYEQYFGPGTRLTVT.